Shown below are 19 T cell receptor beta chains from a single sample sequenced in a study of blood T cell repertoires in COVID-19. Assay used: immunoSEQ multiplex PCR; TCRdb lists only in-frame clones, some missing. The sample comprises hundreds of thousands of clones, just over 85% of which are singletons, and roughly 1.4% rests with the top ten. Sequences were obtained from peripheral blood. All receptors come from a man older than 75 with acute or convalescent COVID-19.

The rearrangement links TRBV18 to TRBJ2-7, with 11 bases lining up with TRBD2. The trim removed 5 bases at V and 1 base at J, leaving 4 bases unmatched. CDR3 length: 15 residues. Germline CDR1 reads KGHSH; CDR2 reads LQKENI. The chain's CDR3 is CASSASGGKSYEQYF. CDR3 coding DNA: TGTGCCAGCTCAGCTAGCGGGGGGAAATCCTACGAGCAGTACTTC.

The chain combines TRBV6-5 with TRBJ1-1; tentatively, D is TRBD1 (5 bases). The V gene lost 0 bases and the J gene lost 4 bases, with 12 bases spanning the gap. The CDR3 loop spans 15 amino acids. Germline loops: CDR1 MNHEY, CDR2 SVGAGI. This chain's CDR3 is CASSYSTTGATEAFF. DNA of the CDR3: TGTGCCAGCAGTTACTCAACCACAGGAGCCACTGAAGCTTTCTTT.

The rearrangement joins TRBV7-2 to TRBJ2-3; TRBD1 aligns across 7 bases. The CDR3 consists of 16 residues. V lost 5 bases to trimming and J lost 1 base; unmatched junction nucleotides: 9. Per the germline V gene, CDR1 is SGHTA and CDR2 is FQGNSA. CDR3 sequence (DNA): TGTGCCAGCAGCCACCCCCCGGGACAGCGCACAGATACGCAGTATTTT. Protein product: CASSHPPGQRTDTQYF.

This sequence joins TRBV27 and TRBJ2-1; possibly TRBD2 for D (6 bases). V was shortened by 7 bases and J by 6 bases, with 19 bases between the two germline ends. Germline V gives CDR1 MNHEY, CDR2 SMNVEV (reference sequence). The CDR3 loop spans 15 amino acids. In DNA form, the CDR3 reads TGTGCCAGCATCCGGGGTAGCGGAGGGTTCAATGAGCAGTTCTTC. It translates to CASIRGSGGFNEQFF.

The rearrangement joins TRBV5-8 to TRBJ2-1, with D possibly being TRBD2 (5 bases). This CDR3 has 15 residues. The ends were cut back, 5 bases at V and 0 bases at J, with 12 bases in the middle. The germline V gene encodes CDR1 SGHTS and CDR2 YDEGEE. CDR3 protein: CASREEGLSYNEQFF. As DNA, the CDR3 is TGTGCCAGCAGGGAAGAGGGTCTCTCCTACAATGAGCAGTTCTTC.

The V call is TRBV6-6, the J call TRBJ1-1; D uncertain. Germline V gene data show CDR1 as MNHNY and CDR2 as SVGAGI (reference sequence). The ends were cut back, 6 bases at V and 9 bases at J, with 17 bases in the middle. CDR3 length: 13 amino acids. This CDR3 is CASSQGTGMQAFF. CDR3 bases: TGTGCCAGCAGCCAAGGTACGGGTATGCAAGCTTTCTTT.

This chain connects TRBV7-2 to TRBJ2-1; 12 nucleotides align to TRBD2. Trimming cost V 5 bases and J 6 bases; bases outside gene matches: 8. This CDR3 region has 16 residues. CDR1 and CDR2 (germline): SGHTA, FQGNSA. In nucleotides, the CDR3 is TGTGCCAGCAGCGTCCTGACTAGCGGGGGTGCCAATGAGCAGTTCTTC. Protein: CASSVLTSGGANEQFF.

The chain joins TRBV3-1 (or the pseudogene TRBV3-2) to TRBJ2-1, with 11 bases that match TRBD2. Germline values: CDR1 LGHDT, CDR2 YNNKEL (reference sequence). CDR3 length: 13 residues. Trimming cost V 11 bases and J 7 bases; bases outside gene matches: 7. The CDR3 reads CAAGGTSGNEQFF. In DNA form, the CDR3 reads TGTGCCGCGGGTGGGACTAGCGGTAATGAGCAGTTCTTC.

The rearrangement uses TRBV19 and TRBJ1-4; 10 nucleotides match TRBD1. The germline gives CDR1 LNHDA, CDR2 SQIVND (reference sequence). CDR3 length: 15 amino acids. The V segment lost 7 bases and the J segment 3 bases; nucleotides outside the gene matches: 5. The CDR3 sequence is CASTETGGPNEKLFF. The CDR3 nucleotides are TGTGCCAGTACGGAGACAGGGGGCCCTAATGAAAAACTGTTTTTT.

The chain has TRBV5-4 and TRBJ1-2; maybe TRBD1 (5 bases). Germline values: CDR1 SGHNT, CDR2 YYREEE (reference sequence). This CDR3 is built from 15 residues. Trimming shortened V by 1 base and J by 4 bases, and 14 bases separated the two germline ends. CDR3 coding DNA: TGTGCCAGCAGCTTGACAGGTGCGACCCTCTATGGCTACACCTTC. This gives the protein CASSLTGATLYGYTF.

The chain combines TRBV6-5 with TRBJ1-2; no firm D call. Germline values: CDR1 MNHEY, CDR2 SVGAGI. V gave up 5 bases and J gave up 0 bases, with 4 bases separating them. There are 12 residues in the CDR3. CDR3 region: CASSPTNYGYTF. The DNA of the CDR3 is TGTGCCAGCAGTCCCACTAACTATGGCTACACCTTC.

This chain connects TRBV18 to TRBJ2-1; D unresolved. Deletions cut 5 bases from V and 0 bases from J, with 11 bases between. Germline V gives CDR1 KGHSH, CDR2 LQKENI. CDR3 length equals 15 residues. The CDR3 nucleotides are TGTGCCAGCTCATACGAGAGGAGCTCCTACAATGAGCAGTTCTTC. Its protein is CASSYERSSYNEQFF.

This clone was detected a few times. The rearrangement links TRBV19 to TRBJ2-3; TRBD1 aligns across 7 bases. V was clipped by 7 bases and J by 8 bases; unmatched bases: 6. CDR3 length equals 12 residues. The V gene's germline CDR1 is LNHDA and CDR2 SQIVND (reference sequence). The DNA of the CDR3 is TGTGCCAGTATGTCAGGGGGTTCTACGCAGTATTTT. Amino acid sequence: CASMSGGSTQYF.

The chain employs TRBV5-1 and TRBJ2-7, with D unresolved. Trimming shortened V by 2 bases and J by 2 bases, and 14 bases separated the two germline ends. The CDR3 sequence is 15 residues long. Per the germline V gene, CDR1 is SGHRS and CDR2 is YFSETQ. CDR3 DNA: TGCGCCAGCAGCTTTGCAGAGGTGCCGCCCTACGAGCAGTACTTC. The encoded protein is CASSFAEVPPYEQYF. The whole variable domain, filled in from reference TRBV5-1 and TRBJ2-7, reads KAGVTQTPRYLIKTRGQQVTLSCSPISGHRSVSWYQQTPGQGLQFLFEYFSETQRNKGNFPGRFSGRQFSNSRSEMNVSTLELGDSALYLCASSFAEVPPYEQYFGPGTRLTVT.

The J gene is TRBJ1-5, the V gene TRBV18; the D gene is possibly TRBD1 (5 bases). V was cut by 6 bases and J by 0 bases, with 9 bases left in between. This CDR3 has 14 residues. CDR1 is KGHSH and CDR2 is LQKENI in the germline V gene. The CDR3 nucleotides are TGTGCCAGCTCGCAGGGTTATAGCAATCAGCCCCAGCATTTT. Protein sequence: CASSQGYSNQPQHF.

In the case of this clone: Distinct nucleotide sequences in the sample also encode this CDR3. The rearrangement links TRBV7-3 to TRBJ2-5, with 9 bases fitting TRBD1. CDR1 is SGHTA, CDR2 FQGTGA, per germline. This CDR3 is 14 amino acids long. Unmatched junction bases numbered 3, after V lost 2 bases and J lost 5 bases. The CDR3: CASSLGGQGETQYF. In DNA form, the CDR3 reads TGTGCCAGCAGCTTAGGTGGACAGGGGGAGACCCAGTACTTC.

A single count supports this clone. J is TRBJ2-7 and V is TRBV23-1, with 8 bases fitting TRBD1. TRBV23-1 is marked as an open reading frame, function uncertain. V shed 7 bases, J shed 0 bases, and the junction held 2 bases outside the gene matches. The CDR3 totals 13 residues. The CDR3 DNA follows: TGCGCCAGCACCGGGACAGGCTCCTACGAGCAGTACTTC. This codes for CASTGTGSYEQYF.

The chain carries TRBV6-5 and TRBJ2-5; 14 bases are a match to TRBD2. The CDR3 totals 15 residues. The germline CDR1 and CDR2 sequences are MNHEY and SVGAGI. J was trimmed by 4 bases and V by 7 bases; bases with no gene match: 5. The CDR3 DNA is TGTGCCAGCACTTTGGGACTAGCGGGAGCAGAGACCCAGTACTTC. Translation: CASTLGLAGAETQYF.

This chain connects TRBV7-8 to TRBJ1-5, with a tentative D call TRBD1 (5 bases). The CDR3 sequence is 14 residues long. Trimming removed 5 bases from V and 0 bases from J, with 8 bases in between. Germline values: CDR1 SGHVS, CDR2 FQNEAQ. The CDR3 loop reads CASSPRDSNQPQHF. The CDR3 bases are TGTGCCAGCAGCCCCAGGGATAGCAATCAGCCCCAGCATTTT.